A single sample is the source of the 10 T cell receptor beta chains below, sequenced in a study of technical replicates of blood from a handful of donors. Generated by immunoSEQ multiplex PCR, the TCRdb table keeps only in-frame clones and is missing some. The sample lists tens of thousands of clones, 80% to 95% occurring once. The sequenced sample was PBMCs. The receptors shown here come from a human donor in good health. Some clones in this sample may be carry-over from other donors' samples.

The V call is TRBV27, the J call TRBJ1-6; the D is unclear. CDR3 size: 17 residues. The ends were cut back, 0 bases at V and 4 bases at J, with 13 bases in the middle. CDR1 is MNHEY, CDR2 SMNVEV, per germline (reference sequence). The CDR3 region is CASSLSFYRSYNSPLHF. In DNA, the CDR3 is TGTGCCAGCAGTTTATCATTCTACAGATCTTATAATTCACCCCTCCACTTT.

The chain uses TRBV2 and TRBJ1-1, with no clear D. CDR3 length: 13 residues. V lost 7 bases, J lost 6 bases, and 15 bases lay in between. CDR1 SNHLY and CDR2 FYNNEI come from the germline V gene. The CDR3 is CASTREMVSEAFF. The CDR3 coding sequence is TGTGCCAGCACGCGGGAGATGGTCTCTGAAGCTTTCTTT. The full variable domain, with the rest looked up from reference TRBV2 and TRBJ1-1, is EPEVTQTPSHQVTQMGQEVILRCVPISNHLYFYWYRQILGQKVEFLVSFYNNEISEKSEIFDDQFSVERPDGSNFTLKIRSTKLEDSAMYFCASTREMVSEAFFGQGTRLTVV.

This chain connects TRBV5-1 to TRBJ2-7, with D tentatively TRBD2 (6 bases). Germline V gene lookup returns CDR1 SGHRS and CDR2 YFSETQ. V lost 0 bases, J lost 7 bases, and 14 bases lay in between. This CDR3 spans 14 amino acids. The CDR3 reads CASSLAGGSGEQYF. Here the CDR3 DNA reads TGCGCCAGCAGCTTGGCCGGGGGATCGGGTGAGCAGTACTTC.

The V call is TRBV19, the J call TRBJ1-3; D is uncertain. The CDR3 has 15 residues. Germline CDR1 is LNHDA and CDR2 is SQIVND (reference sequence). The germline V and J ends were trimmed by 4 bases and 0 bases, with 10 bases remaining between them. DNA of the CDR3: TGTGCCAGTAGTACTAGGTTTCGCTCTGGAAACACCATATATTTT. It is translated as CASSTRFRSGNTIYF.

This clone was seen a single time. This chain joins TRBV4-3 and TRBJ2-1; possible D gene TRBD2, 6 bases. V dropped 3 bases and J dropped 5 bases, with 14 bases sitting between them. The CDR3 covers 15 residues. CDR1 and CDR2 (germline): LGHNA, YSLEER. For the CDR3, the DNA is TGCGCCAGCAGCCAGCCGGGAGAGGCCCACAATGAGCAGTTCTTC. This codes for CASSQPGEAHNEQFF.

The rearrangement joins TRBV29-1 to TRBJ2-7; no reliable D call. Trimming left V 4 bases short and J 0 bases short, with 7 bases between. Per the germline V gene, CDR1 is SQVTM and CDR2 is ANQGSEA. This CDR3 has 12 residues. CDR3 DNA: TGCAGCGTTGTTGTCAGCTCCTACGAGCAGTACTTC. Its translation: CSVVVSSYEQYF.

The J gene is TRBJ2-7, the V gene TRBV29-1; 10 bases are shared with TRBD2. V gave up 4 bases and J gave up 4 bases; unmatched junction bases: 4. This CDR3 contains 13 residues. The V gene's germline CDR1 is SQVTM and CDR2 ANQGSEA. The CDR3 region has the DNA TGCAGCGTTGTTGCTAGCGGGAGTTACGAGCAGTACTTC. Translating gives CSVVASGSYEQYF.

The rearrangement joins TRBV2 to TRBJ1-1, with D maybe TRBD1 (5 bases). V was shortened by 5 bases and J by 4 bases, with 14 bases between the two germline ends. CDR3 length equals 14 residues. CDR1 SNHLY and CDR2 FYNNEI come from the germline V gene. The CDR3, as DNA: TGTGCCAGCAGTCTAACAGGTATAGGCACTGAAGCTTTCTTT. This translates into CASSLTGIGTEAFF.

CDR3 sequence: CASSRGGGFEETQYF. CDR3 sequence (DNA): TGCGCCAGCAGCCGGGGCGGGGGGTTTGAAGAGACCCAGTACTTC. This chain joins TRBV4-1 and TRBJ2-5; 8 bases map to TRBD2. The CDR3 contains 15 residues. The J segment lost 3 bases and the V segment lost 4 bases, leaving 7 bases of the junction unmatched. Germline-derived CDR1 and CDR2 are MGHRA and YSYEKL.

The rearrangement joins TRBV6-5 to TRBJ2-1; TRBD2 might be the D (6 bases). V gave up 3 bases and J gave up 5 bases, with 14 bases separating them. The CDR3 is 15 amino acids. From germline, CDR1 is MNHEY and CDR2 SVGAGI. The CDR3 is CASSYRGLRNNEQFF. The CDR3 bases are TGTGCCAGCAGTTATAGGGGACTCCGGAACAATGAGCAGTTCTTC.